This T cell receptor beta chain was observed in a study of blood T cell repertoires in COVID-19. Study at large: Specimens from acute and convalescent COVID-19 originated in the United States, Italy and Spain. Sources were T cells, B-cell-depleted T cells, or PBMCs; the material itself was cDNA or gDNA.

In the original workflow: How many nucleated cells were present was estimated from reference gene primer amplification. Only in-frame clones appear in the TCRdb table, and some are missing; sequencing was by immunoSEQ multiplex PCR. From that table come the V and J calls and clone size; the DNA was used to work out D and trimming. The sample consists of about 190,000 clones, around 79% of them appearing once. The CDR3 covers 12 residues. V lost 0 bases and J lost 3, with 2 bases in between. Germline V CDR1 and CDR2: SGDLS, YYNGEE. Input material: peripheral blood. The TCR sequence derives from a man between 60 and 75 years old with active or convalescent COVID-19. The rearrangement uses TRBV9 and TRBJ2-3; unclear D gene. In DNA form, the CDR3 reads TGTGCCAGCAGCGTAGCTACAGATACGCAGTATTTT. Its protein product is CASSVATDTQYF.